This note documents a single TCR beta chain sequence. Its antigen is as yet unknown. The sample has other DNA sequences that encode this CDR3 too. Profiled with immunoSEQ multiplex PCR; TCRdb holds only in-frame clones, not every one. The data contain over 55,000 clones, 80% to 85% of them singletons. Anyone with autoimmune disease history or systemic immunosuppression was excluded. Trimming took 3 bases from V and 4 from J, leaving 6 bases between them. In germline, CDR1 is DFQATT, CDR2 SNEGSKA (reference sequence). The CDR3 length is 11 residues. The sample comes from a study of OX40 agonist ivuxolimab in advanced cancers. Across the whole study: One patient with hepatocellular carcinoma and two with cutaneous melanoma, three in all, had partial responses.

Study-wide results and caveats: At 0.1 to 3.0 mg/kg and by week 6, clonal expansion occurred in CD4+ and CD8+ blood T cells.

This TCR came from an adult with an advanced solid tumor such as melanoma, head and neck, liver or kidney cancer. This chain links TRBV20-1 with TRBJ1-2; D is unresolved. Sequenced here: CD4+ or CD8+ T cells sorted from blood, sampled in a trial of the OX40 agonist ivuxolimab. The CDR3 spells CSASLGYGYTF. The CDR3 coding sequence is TGCAGTGCTAGCCTCGGCTATGGCTACACCTTC.